These 14 T cell receptor beta chains share one sample of origin, sequenced in a study of human T cells and chemical hapten exposure. TCRdb reprocessed the RACE reads with MiXCR, giving one entry per CDR3 protein. The sample lists tens of thousands of distinct CDR3 sequences, about 8.8% occurring once. Documented time point: healthy volunteer bleed at 2 weeks. Unfractionated whole blood was the source of the extracted total RNA. Sequenced input: whole blood. The receptor set was obtained from a female donor in good health. Some clones in this sample may be carry-over from other donors' samples.

At least ten counts were recorded for this clonotype. The J gene is TRBJ1-1, the V gene TRBV20-1; D gene uncertain. The CDR3 has 12 residues. Trimming removed 3 bases at V and 5 bases at J, with 10 bases between. CDR1 and CDR2 from the germline V gene are DFQATT and SNEGSKA (reference sequence). CDR3 residues: CSASSGVTEAFF. In DNA, the CDR3 is TGCAGTGCTAGCTCCGGGGTAACTGAAGCTTTCTTT.

V is TRBV5-6 and J is TRBJ2-6; 7 nucleotides align to TRBD1. Trimming removed 4 bases from V and 0 bases from J; junction bases left unmatched: 4. Germline V lookup: CDR1 SGHDT, CDR2 YYEEEE. This CDR3 spans 16 amino acids. The CDR3 protein is CASSRGQSSGANVLTF. The DNA of the CDR3 is TGTGCCAGCAGCAGGGGACAGTCCTCTGGGGCCAACGTCCTGACTTTC.

CDR3 residues: CASSVLGTTDNEQFF. The CDR3, as DNA: TGTGCCAGTAGTGTCCTCGGGACTACAGATAATGAGCAGTTCTTC. The chain combines TRBV19 with TRBJ2-1, with 7 bases lining up with TRBD2. CDR1 is LNHDA and CDR2 is SQIVND in the germline V gene (reference sequence). V was pared by 5 bases and J by 7 bases, with 11 bases of the junction left unmatched. The CDR3 contains 15 residues. Supplemented by reference TRBV19 and TRBJ2-1, the full variable domain reads DGGITQSPKYLFRKEGQNVTLSCEQNLNHDAMYWYRQDPGQGLRLIYYSQIVNDFQKGDIAEGYSVSREKKESFPLTVTSAQKNPTAFYLCASSVLGTTDNEQFFGPGTRLTVL.

This clonotype has just a few counts. The V and J genes are TRBV9 and TRBJ2-1; D remains unclear. V shed 5 bases and J shed 5 bases, with 14 bases lying between them. This CDR3 region has 14 residues. Germline V CDR1 and CDR2: SGDLS, YYNGEE. As DNA, the CDR3 is TGTGCCAGCAGTCTAGGAACCCTGGACAATGAGCAGTTCTTC. Amino acid sequence: CASSLGTLDNEQFF.

This clonotype was detected ten times or more. The V call is TRBV7-2, the J call TRBJ2-7; the match to TRBD2 covers 10 bases. Germline lookup yields CDR1 SGHTA and CDR2 FQGNSA. This CDR3 spans 17 amino acids. V was pared by 1 base and J by 2 bases, with 8 bases of the junction left unmatched. CDR3 residues: CASSLDTLAGAPYEQYF. DNA for the CDR3: TGTGCCAGCAGCTTAGATACCCTAGCGGGAGCCCCCTACGAGCAGTACTTC.

This clonotype was found a few times. CDR3 coding DNA: TGTGCCACCAGTGATTTGAGCGGCCTGAACACCGGGGAGCTGTTTTTT. This encodes CATSDLSGLNTGELFF. The chain uses TRBV24-1 and TRBJ2-2, with D perhaps TRBD2 (5 bases). The CDR3 is 16 residues long. Germline V gives CDR1 KGHDR, CDR2 SFDVKD. Trimming removed 0 bases from V and 1 base from J, with 8 bases in between.

The table lists this clonotype with many counts. The V gene is TRBV6-2 or TRBV6-3, the J gene TRBJ2-3; perhaps D is TRBD1 or TRBD2 (5 bases each). V lost 4 bases and J 1 base, leaving 15 bases between the germline ends. This CDR3 is 16 amino acids long. The V gene's germline CDR1 is MNHEY and CDR2 SVGEGT. The CDR3 bases are TGTGCCAGCAGTTCCGGGACCCATGCGGGCACAGATACGCAGTATTTT. Its protein is CASSSGTHAGTDTQYF.

The rearrangement joins TRBV6-1 to TRBJ2-7; TRBD2 matches at 7 bases. CDR3 size: 13 residues. Germline CDR1 reads MNHNS; CDR2 reads SASEGT. The junction had 0 bases not matched to a gene; V was cut back by 2 bases and J by 2 bases. CDR3 bases: TGTGCCAGCAGTGAACTAGCGGCCTACGAGCAGTACTTC. Residues: CASSELAAYEQYF.

This chain connects TRBV28 to TRBJ2-3, with D perhaps TRBD1 (5 bases). CDR3 length: 15 residues. V was trimmed by 1 base and J by 2 bases, leaving 10 bases between them. Germline-derived CDR1 and CDR2 are MDHEN and SYDVKM. The CDR3 spells CASSLLEGVTDTQYF. The CDR3 nucleotides read TGTGCCAGCAGTTTATTGGAAGGGGTCACAGATACGCAGTATTTT.

V and J are TRBV28 and TRBJ2-3; 11 bases map to TRBD2. Germline CDR1 is MDHEN and CDR2 is SYDVKM. CDR3 length: 14 amino acids. V shed 5 bases and J 7 bases; nucleotides not matched to a gene: 5. CDR3 sequence reads: CASSPLAGEYTQYF. In DNA form, the CDR3 reads TGTGCCAGCAGTCCACTAGCGGGAGAGTATACGCAGTATTTT. The complete variable domain, with remaining parts taken from reference TRBV28 and TRBJ2-3, reads DVKVTQSSRYLVKRTGEKVFLECVQDMDHENMFWYRQDPGLGLRLIYFSYDVKMKEKGDIPEGYSVSREKKERFSLILESASTNQTSMYLCASSPLAGEYTQYFGPGTRLTVL.

V and J are TRBV6-6 and TRBJ2-6, with no clear D. The germline V gene has CDR1 MNHNY and CDR2 SVGAGI (reference sequence). This CDR3 is 12 amino acids long. Trimming took off 5 bases at V and 2 bases at J, with 1 base between the two ends. This chain's CDR3 is CASSPGANVLTF. The DNA for the CDR3 is TGTGCCAGCAGTCCTGGGGCCAACGTCCTGACTTTC.

This clonotype was seen a handful of times. CDR3 sequence (DNA): TGTGCCAGCCAGTGGGGGCGCGGAGATACGCAGTATTTT. Its protein product is CASQWGRGDTQYF. The chain combines TRBV6-1 with TRBJ2-3; TRBD1 is a possible D gene (6 bases). With 8 bases removed from V and 5 bases from J, the gap between germline ends came to 14 bases. Germline CDR1 and CDR2: MNHNS and SASEGT. There are 13 residues in the CDR3.

This clonotype was seen a handful of times. The V and J genes are TRBV29-1 and TRBJ2-5, with TRBD1 identical over 9 bases. This CDR3 has 12 residues. Germline values: CDR1 SQVTM, CDR2 ANQGSEA. Trimming removed 6 bases from V and 5 bases from J; junction bases left unmatched: 4. Here the CDR3 reads CSVGQGLETQYF. The CDR3 DNA is TGCAGCGTAGGACAGGGGCTTGAGACCCAGTACTTC.

In this sample, this clonotype turned up a few times. The chain uses TRBV12-3 or TRBV12-4 and TRBJ2-3; TRBD2 matches 9 bases. This CDR3 has 17 residues. J was trimmed by 1 base and V by 4 bases; bases with no gene match: 9. The CDR3 spells CASSSGTSSLGTDTQYF. CDR3 DNA: TGTGCCAGCAGTTCCGGGACTAGCAGTTTGGGCACAGATACGCAGTATTTT.